This is a list of T cell receptor beta chains from one sample in a study of beta chain features in type 1 diabetes. Produced via immunoSEQ multiplex PCR; TCRdb's table is partial and in-frame only. In the table there are 330,000 or so clones, 20% of which are singletons. Sequencing was done on a sample of naive CD4+ T cells from blood. The receptors were gathered from a woman younger than 35 in good health. Both conserved end residues are part of each CDR3. D genes are given only for firm matches. Clone size, where shown, is once, few, many, or a class for clones that have expanded.

v_call: TRBV18; clone_size: -; j_call: TRBJ2-2; d_call: TRBD2; cdr3_aa: CASSPPGLADYTGELFF; cdr3_nt: TGTGCCAGCTCACCACCGGGACTAGCGGATTACACCGGGGAGCTGTTTTTT
v_call: TRBV2; clone_size: few; j_call: TRBJ2-7; d_call: TRBD1; cdr3_aa: CASRSGTGGLEQYF; cdr3_nt: TGTGCCAGCAGGTCCGGGACAGGGGGCCTCGAGCAGTACTTC
v_call: TRBV6-5; clone_size: few; j_call: TRBJ2-7; d_call: TRBD2; cdr3_aa: CASSYSSGGAYEQYF; cdr3_nt: TGTGCCAGCAGTTACTCTAGCGGGGGGGCCTACGAGCAGTACTTC
v_call: TRBV6-1; clone_size: -; j_call: TRBJ2-1; d_call: TRBD2; cdr3_aa: CASSGWGTSGSNEQFF; cdr3_nt: TGTGCCAGCAGTGGGTGGGGGACTAGCGGGAGTAATGAGCAGTTCTTC
v_call: TRBV5-4; clone_size: -; j_call: TRBJ1-2; d_call: -; cdr3_aa: CASSLGEPGNYGYTF; cdr3_nt: TGTGCCAGCAGCTTGGGGGAACCAGGGAACTATGGCTACACCTTC
v_call: TRBV4-1; clone_size: -; j_call: TRBJ1-2; d_call: TRBD1; cdr3_aa: CASSHRTGDGYTF; cdr3_nt: TGCGCCAGCAGCCATCGGACAGGGGATGGCTACACCTTC
v_call: TRBV30; clone_size: once; j_call: TRBJ2-7; d_call: -; cdr3_aa: CTLDRSGGEQYF; cdr3_nt: TGTACCCTGGATCGTTCGGGTGGCGAGCAGTACTTC
v_call: TRBV4-1; clone_size: -; j_call: TRBJ1-2; d_call: TRBD1; cdr3_aa: CASSQEKTGAYGYTF; cdr3_nt: TGCGCCAGCAGCCAAGAGAAGACAGGGGCCTATGGCTACACCTTC
v_call: TRBV7-9; clone_size: few; j_call: TRBJ1-2; d_call: -; cdr3_aa: CASSPRGGYGYTF; cdr3_nt: TGTGCCAGCAGCCCAAGGGGGGGCTATGGCTACACCTTC
v_call: TRBV7-9; clone_size: few; j_call: TRBJ2-5; d_call: -; cdr3_aa: CASSSPGQETQYF; cdr3_nt: TGTGCCAGCAGCTCCCCCGGCCAAGAGACCCAGTACTTC
v_call: TRBV5-1; clone_size: -; j_call: TRBJ2-3; d_call: -; cdr3_aa: CASMPAEAGTQYF; cdr3_nt: TGCGCCAGCATGCCAGCGGAAGCGGGTACGCAGTATTTT
v_call: TRBV2; clone_size: -; j_call: TRBJ2-1; d_call: -; cdr3_aa: CASSERDEQFF; cdr3_nt: TGTGCCAGCAGTGAACGAGATGAGCAGTTCTTC
v_call: TRBV5-1; clone_size: -; j_call: TRBJ2-7; d_call: TRBD1; cdr3_aa: CASRAPGQGYEQYF; cdr3_nt: TGCGCCAGCAGAGCTCCGGGACAGGGATACGAGCAGTACTTC
v_call: TRBV20-1; clone_size: once; j_call: TRBJ2-7; d_call: TRBD1; cdr3_aa: CSLGQTYEQYF; cdr3_nt: TGCAGTTTGGGACAGACCTACGAGCAGTACTTC
v_call: TRBV7-9; clone_size: -; j_call: TRBJ2-1; d_call: -; cdr3_aa: CASSPTGVRDEQFF; cdr3_nt: TGTGCCAGCAGCCCTACCGGGGTGAGGGATGAGCAGTTCTTC
v_call: TRBV18; clone_size: few; j_call: TRBJ1-2; d_call: TRBD1; cdr3_aa: CASSAGQDYGYTF; cdr3_nt: TGTGCCAGCTCAGCGGGACAGGACTATGGCTACACCTTC
v_call: TRBV2; clone_size: few; j_call: TRBJ2-3; d_call: TRBD2; cdr3_aa: CANSGGSTDTQYF; cdr3_nt: TGTGCCAACTCGGGGGGGAGCACAGATACGCAGTATTTT
v_call: TRBV7-9; clone_size: -; j_call: TRBJ2-7; d_call: -; cdr3_aa: CASSFPTLSGGSYEQYF; cdr3_nt: TGTGCCAGCAGCTTCCCGACTCTCTCCGGGGGTTCCTACGAGCAGTACTTC
v_call: TRBV2; clone_size: few; j_call: TRBJ2-2; d_call: -; cdr3_aa: CASKVEAGELFF; cdr3_nt: TGTGCCAGCAAGGTGGAGGCCGGGGAGCTGTTTTTT
v_call: TRBV5-1; clone_size: few; j_call: TRBJ2-5; d_call: -; cdr3_aa: CASSLDPSQGGTQYF; cdr3_nt: TGCGCCAGCAGCTTGGATCCCTCCCAGGGGGGGACCCAGTACTTC
v_call: TRBV29-1; clone_size: -; j_call: TRBJ2-3; d_call: TRBD2; cdr3_aa: CSVVGGGTDTQYF; cdr3_nt: TGCAGCGTTGTTGGGGGGGGTACAGATACGCAGTATTTT